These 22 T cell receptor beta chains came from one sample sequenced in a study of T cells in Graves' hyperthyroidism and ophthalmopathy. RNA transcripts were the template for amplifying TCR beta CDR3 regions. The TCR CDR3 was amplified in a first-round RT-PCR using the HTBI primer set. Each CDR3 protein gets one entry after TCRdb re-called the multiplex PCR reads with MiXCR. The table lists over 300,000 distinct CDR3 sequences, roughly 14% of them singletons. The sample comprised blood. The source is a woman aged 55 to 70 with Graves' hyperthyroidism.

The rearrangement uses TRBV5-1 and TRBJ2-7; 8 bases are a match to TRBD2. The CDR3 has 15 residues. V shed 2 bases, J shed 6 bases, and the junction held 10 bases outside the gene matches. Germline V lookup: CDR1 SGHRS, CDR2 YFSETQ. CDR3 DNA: TGCGCCAGCAGCTTAGAGGCGGGAGGTCTGGCCGAGCAGTACTTC. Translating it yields CASSLEAGGLAEQYF.

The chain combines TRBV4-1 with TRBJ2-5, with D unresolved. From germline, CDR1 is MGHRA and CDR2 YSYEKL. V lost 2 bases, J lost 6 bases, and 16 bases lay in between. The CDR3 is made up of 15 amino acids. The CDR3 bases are TGCGCCAGCAGCCAAAGGAACACGTTAGAGAAGACCCAGTACTTC. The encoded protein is CASSQRNTLEKTQYF.

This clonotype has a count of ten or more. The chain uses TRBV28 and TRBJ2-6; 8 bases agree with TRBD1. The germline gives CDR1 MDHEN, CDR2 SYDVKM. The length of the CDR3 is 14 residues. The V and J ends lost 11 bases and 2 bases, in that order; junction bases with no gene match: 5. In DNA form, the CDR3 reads TGTGCCTCAGGGGGCCTCGCTGGGGCCAACGTCCTGACTTTC. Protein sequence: CASGGLAGANVLTF.

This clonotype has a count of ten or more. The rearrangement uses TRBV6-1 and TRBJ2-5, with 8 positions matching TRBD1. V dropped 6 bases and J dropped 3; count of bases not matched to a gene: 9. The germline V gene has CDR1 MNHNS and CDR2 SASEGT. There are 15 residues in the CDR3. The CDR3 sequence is CASSRGTGPKETQYF. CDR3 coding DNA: TGTGCCAGCAGCCGCGGGACAGGACCAAAAGAGACCCAGTACTTC.

The DNA for the CDR3 is TGTGCCAGCAGCCCCCAAGCGGGAGGGCGTGATGAGCAGTTCTTC. It yields the protein CASSPQAGGRDEQFF. This chain connects TRBV3-1 to TRBJ2-1, with 10 bases that match TRBD2. The V gene's germline CDR1 is LGHDT and CDR2 YNNKEL (reference sequence). Trimming cost V 4 bases and J 8 bases; bases outside gene matches: 8. The CDR3 has 15 amino acids.

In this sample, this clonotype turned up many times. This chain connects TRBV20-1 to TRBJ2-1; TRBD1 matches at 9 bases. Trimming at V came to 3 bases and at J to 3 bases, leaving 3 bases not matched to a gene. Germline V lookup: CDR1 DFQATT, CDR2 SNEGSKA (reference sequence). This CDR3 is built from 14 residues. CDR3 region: CSARRDRDYNEQFF. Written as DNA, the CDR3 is TGCAGTGCTAGGCGGGACAGGGACTACAATGAGCAGTTCTTC.

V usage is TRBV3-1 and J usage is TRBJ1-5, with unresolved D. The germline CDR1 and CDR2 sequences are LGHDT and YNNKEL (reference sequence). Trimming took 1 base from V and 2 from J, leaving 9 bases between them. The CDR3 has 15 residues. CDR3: CASSQGPGGNQPQHF. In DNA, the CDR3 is TGTGCCAGCAGCCAAGGCCCCGGGGGCAATCAGCCCCAGCATTTT.

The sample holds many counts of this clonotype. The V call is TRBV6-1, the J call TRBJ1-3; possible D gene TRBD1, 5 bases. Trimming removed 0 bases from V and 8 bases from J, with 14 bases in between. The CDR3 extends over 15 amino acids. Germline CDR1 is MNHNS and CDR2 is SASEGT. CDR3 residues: CASSEAGRQLDTIYF. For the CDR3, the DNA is TGTGCCAGCAGTGAAGCTGGCCGACAGCTGGACACCATATATTTT.

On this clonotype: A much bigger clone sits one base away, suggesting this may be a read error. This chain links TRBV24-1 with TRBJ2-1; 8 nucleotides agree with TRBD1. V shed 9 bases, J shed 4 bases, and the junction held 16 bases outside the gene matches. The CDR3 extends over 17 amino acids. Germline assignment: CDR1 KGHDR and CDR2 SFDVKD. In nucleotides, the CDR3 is TGTGCCACCCCTTTCCCCGGGGACAGGAATCCTTACAATGAGCAGTTCTTC. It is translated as CATPFPGDRNPYNEQFF.

CDR3 amino acids: CASSPSEARKAEQYF. As DNA, the CDR3 is TGTGCCAGCTCACCATCAGAAGCCAGGAAGGCGGAGCAGTACTTC. The chain employs TRBV18 and TRBJ2-7; D ambiguous. CDR1 and CDR2 (germline): KGHSH, LQKENI. Deletions cut 2 bases from V and 7 bases from J, with 18 bases between. The CDR3 spans 15 residues. Complete variable domain (other parts from reference TRBV18 and TRBJ2-7): NAGVMQNPRHLVRRRGQEARLRCSPMKGHSHVYWYRQLPEEGLKFMVYLQKENIIDESGMPKERFSAEFPKEGPSILRIQQVVRGDSAAYFCASSPSEARKAEQYFGPGTRLTVT.

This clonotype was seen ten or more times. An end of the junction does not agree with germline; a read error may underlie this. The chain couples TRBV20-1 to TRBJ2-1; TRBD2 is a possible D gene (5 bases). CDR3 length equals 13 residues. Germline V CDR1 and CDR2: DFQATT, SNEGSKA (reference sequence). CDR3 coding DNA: TGCAGTGCTGGAGAGGCTCTAGCCAATGAGCAGTTCTTC. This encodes CSAGEALANEQFF.

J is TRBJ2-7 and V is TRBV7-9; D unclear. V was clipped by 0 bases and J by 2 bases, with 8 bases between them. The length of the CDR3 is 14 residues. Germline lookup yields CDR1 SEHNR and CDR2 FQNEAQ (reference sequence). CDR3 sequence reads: CASSLAIGPYEQYF. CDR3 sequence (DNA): TGTGCCAGCAGCTTAGCGATAGGCCCCTACGAGCAGTACTTC.

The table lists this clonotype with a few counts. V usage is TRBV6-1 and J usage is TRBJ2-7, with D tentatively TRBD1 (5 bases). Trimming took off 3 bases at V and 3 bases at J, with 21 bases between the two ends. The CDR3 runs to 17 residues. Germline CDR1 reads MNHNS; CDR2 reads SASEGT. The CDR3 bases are TGTGCCAGCAGTGAGTTGGGATCAGCCGTAGGGGTCTACGAGCAGTACTTC. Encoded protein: CASSELGSAVGVYEQYF.

In nucleotides, the CDR3 is TGTGCCAGTAGTATAGATCGGGCGGGCGAGCAGTACTTC. This encodes CASSIDRAGEQYF. The chain employs TRBV19 and TRBJ2-7; possible D gene TRBD2, 5 bases. Germline V gene data show CDR1 as LNHDA and CDR2 as SQIVND (reference sequence). Deletions cut 0 bases from V and 6 bases from J, with 9 bases between. This CDR3 contains 13 residues.

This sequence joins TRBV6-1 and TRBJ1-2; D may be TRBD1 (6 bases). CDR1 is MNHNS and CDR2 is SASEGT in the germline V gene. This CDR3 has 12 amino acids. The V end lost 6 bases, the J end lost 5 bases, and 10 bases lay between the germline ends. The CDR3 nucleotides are TGTGCCAGCAGACGGACAGATTATGGCTACACCTTC. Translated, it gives CASRRTDYGYTF.

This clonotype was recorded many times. CDR3 sequence reads: CASSSRLAGSSYNEQFF. For the CDR3, the DNA is TGTGCCAGCAGTTCTCGACTAGCGGGGAGCTCCTACAATGAGCAGTTCTTC. The rearrangement joins TRBV27 to TRBJ2-1; TRBD2 matches at 11 bases. Germline CDR1 is MNHEY and CDR2 is SMNVEV (reference sequence). Losses at the gene ends were 4 bases for V and 0 bases for J; bases not matched to a gene: 5. This CDR3 comprises 17 residues.

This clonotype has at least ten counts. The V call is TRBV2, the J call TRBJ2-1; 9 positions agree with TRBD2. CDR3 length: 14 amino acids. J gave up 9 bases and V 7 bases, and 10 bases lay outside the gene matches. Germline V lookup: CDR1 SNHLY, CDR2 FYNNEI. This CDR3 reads CASKGRSGSAEQFF. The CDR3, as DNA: TGTGCCAGCAAGGGACGTAGCGGGAGTGCTGAGCAGTTCTTC.

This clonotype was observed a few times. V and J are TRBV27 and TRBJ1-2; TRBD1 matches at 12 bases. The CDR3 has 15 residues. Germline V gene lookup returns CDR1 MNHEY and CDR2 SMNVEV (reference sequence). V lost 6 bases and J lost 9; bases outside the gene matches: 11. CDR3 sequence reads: CASSSPGQGAFSYTF. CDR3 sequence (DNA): TGTGCCAGCAGCTCTCCGGGACAGGGGGCCTTCAGCTACACCTTC.

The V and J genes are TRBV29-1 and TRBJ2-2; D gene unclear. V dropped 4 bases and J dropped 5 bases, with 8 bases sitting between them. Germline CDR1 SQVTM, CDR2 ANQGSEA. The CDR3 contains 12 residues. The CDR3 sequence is CSVVLGTGELFF. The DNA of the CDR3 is TGCAGCGTTGTTCTGGGAACCGGGGAGCTGTTTTTT.

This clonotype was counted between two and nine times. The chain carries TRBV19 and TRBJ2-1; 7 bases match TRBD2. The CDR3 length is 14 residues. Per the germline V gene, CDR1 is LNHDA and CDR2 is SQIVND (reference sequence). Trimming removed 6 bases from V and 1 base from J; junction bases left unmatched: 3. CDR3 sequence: CASRGLVSYNEQFF. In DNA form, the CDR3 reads TGTGCCAGTAGAGGACTAGTATCCTACAATGAGCAGTTCTTC.

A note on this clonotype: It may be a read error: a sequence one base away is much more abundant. The CDR3 spells CASGAGQADEKLFF. As DNA, the CDR3 is TGTGCCAGCGGTGCCGGACAGGCGGATGAAAAACTGTTTTTT. The J gene is TRBJ1-4, the V gene TRBV12-3 or TRBV12-4; 7 bases agree with TRBD1. This CDR3 comprises 14 residues. Trimming removed 8 bases from V and 6 bases from J; junction bases left unmatched: 9.

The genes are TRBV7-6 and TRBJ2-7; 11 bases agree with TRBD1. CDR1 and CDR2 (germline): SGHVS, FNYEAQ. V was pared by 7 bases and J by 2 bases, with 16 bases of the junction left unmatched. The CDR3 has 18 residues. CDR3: CASILSVDRGRTTYEQYF. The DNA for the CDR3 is TGTGCCAGCATCCTATCAGTGGACAGGGGGCGTACGACCTACGAGCAGTACTTC.